The clone carrying this T cell receptor beta chain was seen once. The data stem from a study of shared clonotypes between healthy human individuals. Repertoires were generated with immunoSEQ multiplex PCR, while TCRdb's copy carries only in-frame clones and drops some. The sample carries about 1 million clones, roughly 75% recorded once. The CDR3 has 14 amino acids. V gave up 4 bases and J gave up 0 bases, with 7 bases separating them. Germline assignment: CDR1 KGHSH and CDR2 LQKENI. The origin of this receptor is a man aged 18-30 years in good health. The chain links TRBV18 to TRBJ1-5, with D possibly being TRBD1 (5 bases). Sequencing input: memory CD4+ T cells sorted from blood. Subset meaning: CD45RA-negative fraction. In DNA form, the CDR3 reads TGTGCCAGCTCACTCGACAGTAGCAATCAGCCCCAGCATTTT. It codes for CASSLDSSNQPQHF.